These 18 T cell receptor beta chains were all obtained from the same sample, sequenced in a study of regulatory T cells in long-lasting Graves disease. Arm-PCR of CDR3 regions and iRepertoire HTBI primers were used to build TCR beta libraries. Each CDR3 protein gets one entry after TCRdb re-called the multiplex PCR reads with MiXCR. Of 500,000 to 700,000 distinct CDR3 sequences listed, less than 20% are singletons. Time point noted: newly diagnosed GD, antithyroid drugs for less than 3 months. PBMC-extracted RNA yielded the TCR library. This sample was shared with a second study, whose subject was T cells in Graves' hyperthyroidism and ophthalmopathy.

The sequenced sample was peripheral blood mononuclear cells (PBMCs), obtained at new diagnosis, from a patient treated with antithyroid drugs. The receptors shown here come from a woman aged 25-40 years with Graves disease.

Many counts were recorded for this clonotype. This chain uses TRBV29-1 with TRBJ2-5; D is tentatively TRBD1 or TRBD2 (6 bases each). From germline, CDR1 is SQVTM and CDR2 ANQGSEA. The CDR3 length is 13 residues. V gave up 0 bases and J gave up 4 bases, with 9 bases separating them. In DNA form, the CDR3 reads TGCAGCGTTGAAGACAGGGGAGGAGAGACCCAGTACTTC. Residues: CSVEDRGGETQYF.

There are many counts of this clonotype. J is TRBJ1-1 and V is TRBV12-3 or TRBV12-4; 10 positions match TRBD1. The ends lost 6 bases at V and 5 bases at J; junction bases unmatched: 6. The CDR3 is 14 amino acids. DNA of the CDR3: TGTGCCAGCAGACGGACAGGGGGAAGGACTGAAGCTTTCTTT. Protein product: CASRRTGGRTEAFF.

In its sample, this clonotype was seen a few times. The chain carries TRBV4-1 and TRBJ2-1; a weak D match, TRBD2 (5 bases). Looked up from germline, CDR1 is MGHRA and CDR2 is YSYEKL. With 0 bases removed from V and 6 bases from J, the gap between germline ends came to 9 bases. CDR3 length equals 14 residues. CDR3 in DNA: TGCGCCAGCAGCCAAGAGCTAGCTCGCAATGAGCAGTTCTTC. Protein product: CASSQELARNEQFF.

The sample holds a few counts of this clonotype. The CDR3 region has the DNA TGTGCCATCAATGATGGGTTGGCTGAAAAACTGTTTTTT. This translates into CAINDGLAEKLFF. The chain is built from TRBV10-3 and TRBJ1-4; unclear D gene. Per germline, CDR1 ENHRY and CDR2 SYGVKD. Trimming cost V 7 bases and J 7 bases, with 13 bases left between them. The CDR3 is 13 amino acids.

This clonotype has just a few counts. V and J are TRBV18 and TRBJ1-1; D remains unclear. The CDR3 loop spans 14 amino acids. V lost 3 bases, J lost 1 base, and 9 bases lay in between. From germline, CDR1 is KGHSH and CDR2 LQKENI. Written as DNA, the CDR3 is TGTGCCAGCTCACCGGCGATTGCGAACACTGAAGCTTTCTTT. Its protein product is CASSPAIANTEAFF.

The chain joins TRBV4-1 to TRBJ1-5; D unclear. The germline CDR1 and CDR2 sequences are MGHRA and YSYEKL. V was pared by 0 bases and J by 7 bases, with 10 bases between. The CDR3 is 14 amino acids. In nucleotides, the CDR3 is TGCGCCAGCAGCCAAGATTATCAGATCCAGCCCCAGCATTTT. It specifies CASSQDYQIQPQHF.

The J gene is TRBJ2-2, the V gene TRBV27; 7 bases are a match to TRBD1. CDR3 length: 17 amino acids. Trimming took 2 bases from V and 1 from J; bases not matched to a gene: 7. Germline CDR1 and CDR2: MNHEY and SMNVEV (reference sequence). CDR3 in DNA: TGTGCCAGCAGTTTAAAGGGACAGTTCAAGAACACCGGGGAGCTGTTTTTT. This translates into CASSLKGQFKNTGELFF.

CDR3 DNA: TGCAGTGCTAGTCCCGGCGGGACAGGGAAAGAGACCCAGTACTTC. Translation gives CSASPGGTGKETQYF. The V call is TRBV20-1, the J call TRBJ2-5; 9 nucleotides align to TRBD1. J lost 3 bases, V lost 3 bases, and 8 bases had no gene match. The CDR3 totals 15 residues. The V gene's germline CDR1 is DFQATT and CDR2 SNEGSKA (reference sequence).

The rearrangement links TRBV20-1 to TRBJ2-3; 7 bases are shared with TRBD1. Germline V lookup: CDR1 DFQATT, CDR2 SNEGSKA (reference sequence). There are 13 residues in the CDR3. CDR3 residues: CGVLDRYTDTQYF. CDR3 coding DNA: TGCGGTGTTCTGGACAGGTACACAGATACGCAGTATTTT.

A few counts support this clonotype. The chain uses TRBV2 and TRBJ1-6; TRBD1 matches at 9 bases. Germline V lookup: CDR1 SNHLY, CDR2 FYNNEI. J lost 4 bases, V lost 6 bases, and 4 bases had no gene match. The CDR3 sequence is 15 residues long. The CDR3: CASRSGTGYNSPLHF. CDR3 DNA: TGTGCCAGCAGGTCCGGGACAGGGTATAATTCACCCCTCCACTTT.

This clonotype was counted between two and nine times. The rearrangement uses TRBV6-5 and TRBJ2-5, with a tentative D call TRBD1 (5 bases). Germline loops: CDR1 MNHEY, CDR2 SVGAGI. Trimming took off 4 bases at V and 2 bases at J, with 14 bases between the two ends. The CDR3 totals 15 residues. CDR3 sequence reads: CASSSVGASQETQYF. The CDR3 DNA reads as TGTGCCAGCAGTTCGGTAGGGGCGTCACAAGAGACCCAGTACTTC.

Many counts were recorded for this clonotype. The chain uses TRBV2 and TRBJ2-2; the D call may be TRBD1 or TRBD2 (5 bases each). The germline V gene encodes CDR1 SNHLY and CDR2 FYNNEI. This CDR3 is 16 amino acids long. Trimming left V 2 bases short and J 6 bases short, with 16 bases between. Here the CDR3 reads CASSELPPGAAGELFF. CDR3 DNA sequence: TGTGCCAGCAGTGAACTCCCCCCCGGGGCGGCCGGGGAGCTGTTTTTT. The whole variable domain, filled in from reference TRBV2 and TRBJ2-2, reads EPEVTQTPSHQVTQMGQEVILRCVPISNHLYFYWYRQILGQKVEFLVSFYNNEISEKSEIFDDQFSVERPDGSNFTLKIRSTKLEDSAMYFCASSELPPGAAGELFFGEGSRLTVL.

This clonotype was counted between two and nine times. The V gene is TRBV30, the J gene TRBJ2-1, with unresolved D. The ends were cut back, 2 bases at V and 6 bases at J, with 8 bases in the middle. The CDR3 loop spans 12 amino acids. Looked up from germline, CDR1 is GTSNPN and CDR2 is SVGIG (reference sequence). CDR3 protein: CAWSRQFNEQFF. The CDR3 nucleotides read TGTGCCTGGAGTAGGCAGTTCAATGAGCAGTTCTTC.

At least ten counts were recorded for this clonotype. V usage is TRBV11-3 and J usage is TRBJ1-1, with a weak D call TRBD1 (5 bases). This CDR3 comprises 12 residues. The germline V gene has CDR1 SGHNT and CDR2 YENEEA. V lost 5 bases to trimming and J lost 5 bases, with 9 bases between them. CDR3: CASSGTGTEAFF. The CDR3 DNA follows: TGTGCCAGCAGCGGGACGGGTACTGAAGCTTTCTTT.

The rearrangement links TRBV27 to TRBJ1-1; maybe TRBD1 (5 bases). Trimming took 5 bases from V and 5 from J, leaving 24 bases between them. Germline V CDR1 and CDR2: MNHEY, SMNVEV (reference sequence). The CDR3 has 17 residues. CDR3 DNA: TGTGCCAGCAGTCGTACCCCCTCCAGGGTGTGGACGACTGAAGCTTTCTTT. Its protein is CASSRTPSRVWTTEAFF.

V gene TRBV3-1 combines with J gene TRBJ2-3, with 7 bases matching TRBD1. The DNA end is more similar to TRBJ2-5, so the J call may be wrong. The CDR3 is made up of 14 amino acids. Germline assignment: CDR1 LGHDT and CDR2 YNNKEL (reference sequence). The CDR3, as DNA: TGTGCCAGCAGCCAGACAGGGAAAGCTGAGACCCAGTACTTC. Translating gives CASSQTGKAETQYF.

This clonotype showed up many times. The J gene is TRBJ2-7, the V gene TRBV28; 8 bases match TRBD1. In germline, CDR1 is MDHEN, CDR2 SYDVKM. Germline trimming cut 6 bases from V and 4 bases from J; bases unmatched to any gene: 11. The CDR3 spans 15 residues. The chain's CDR3 is CASSSPGQVRYEQYF. The CDR3 DNA is TGTGCCAGCAGCTCGCCGGGACAGGTTAGGTACGAGCAGTACTTC.

This rearrangement joins TRBV18 to TRBJ2-7; a weak D match, TRBD1 (5 bases). Germline loops: CDR1 KGHSH, CDR2 LQKENI. Trimming left V 4 bases short and J 3 bases short, with 13 bases between. This CDR3 has 14 residues. The DNA of the CDR3 is TGTGCCAGCTCACGGGCTAGGGGCATCTACGAGCAGTACTTC. It codes for CASSRARGIYEQYF.